These 7 T cell receptor beta chains were sequenced from one sample in a study of blood T cell repertoires in COVID-19. Using immunoSEQ multiplex PCR, the repertoire was profiled, and TCRdb retains in-frame clones only, with some absent. The table shows about 200,000 clones, with 80% occurring only once. Sequences were obtained from peripheral blood. The source is a woman aged 65 to 85 with acute or convalescent COVID-19.

This chain links TRBV3-1 (or the pseudogene TRBV3-2) with TRBJ1-1; TRBD1 might be the D (5 bases). The germline V gene encodes CDR1 LGHDT and CDR2 YNNKEL (reference sequence). Trimming stripped 4 bases from V and 4 bases from J, with 13 bases between. The CDR3 covers 14 residues. This chain's CDR3 is CASSRGMGGTEAFF. The DNA of the CDR3 is TGTGCCAGCAGCCGGGGGATGGGGGGCACTGAAGCTTTCTTT.

The genes are TRBV30 and TRBJ1-2, with no clear D. From germline, CDR1 is GTSNPN and CDR2 SVGIG (reference sequence). The CDR3 is 12 amino acids. V gave up 4 bases and J gave up 2 bases, with 8 bases separating them. CDR3 loop: CAWTVENYGYTF. CDR3 nucleotides: TGTGCCTGGACAGTGGAGAACTATGGCTACACCTTC.

This clone is a singleton in its sample. The V call is TRBV6-2 or TRBV6-3, the J call TRBJ2-7, with 13 bases fitting TRBD2. Germline loops: CDR1 MNHEY, CDR2 SVGEGT. The CDR3 sequence is 21 residues long. The V gene end was trimmed by 4 bases and the J gene end by 2 bases; junction bases not matched to a gene: 20. The CDR3 DNA reads as TGTGCCAGCAGTTCTCCCCACCCGGGACTAGCGGGGACTATTTTTACCTACGAGCAGTACTTC. Protein sequence: CASSSPHPGLAGTIFTYEQYF.

This chain uses TRBV19 with TRBJ2-2; weak D call: TRBD2 (5 bases). V was cut by 8 bases and J by 0 bases, with 13 bases left in between. The CDR3 runs 15 residues. Germline lookup yields CDR1 LNHDA and CDR2 SQIVND (reference sequence). DNA of the CDR3: TGTGCCAGTGGCGGGCGGTCCGCGAACACCGGGGAGCTGTTTTTT. Its protein is CASGGRSANTGELFF.

This chain links TRBV9 with TRBJ2-1; TRBD1 is a possible D gene (6 bases). V shed 3 bases and J shed 6 bases, with 16 bases lying between them. The CDR3 runs to 15 residues. Germline V gene sequence: CDR1 SGDLS, CDR2 YYNGEE. CDR3 in amino acids: CASSASWGRGNEQFF. The CDR3 bases are TGTGCCAGCAGCGCCTCTTGGGGCAGGGGCAATGAGCAGTTCTTC.

The chain uses TRBV5-4 and TRBJ2-1, with a tentative D call TRBD2 (6 bases). Germline CDR1 is SGHNT and CDR2 is YYREEE (reference sequence). This CDR3 is built from 15 residues. V was clipped by 4 bases and J by 6 bases, with 17 bases between them. CDR3 in DNA: TGTGCCAGCAGCCAGCCCGAGACTAGTCTCAATGAGCAGTTCTTC. Encoded protein: CASSQPETSLNEQFF.

The CDR3 coding sequence is TGTGCCAGCAGTTACTTAGGGACAGGGAGGGAGCAGTACTTC. Translation gives CASSYLGTGREQYF. The V gene is TRBV6-5, the J gene TRBJ2-7, with TRBD1 identical over 9 bases. Germline V gene data show CDR1 as MNHEY and CDR2 as SVGAGI. With 1 base clipped from V and 7 bases from J, the junction kept 5 bases outside the gene matches. The CDR3 extends over 14 amino acids.